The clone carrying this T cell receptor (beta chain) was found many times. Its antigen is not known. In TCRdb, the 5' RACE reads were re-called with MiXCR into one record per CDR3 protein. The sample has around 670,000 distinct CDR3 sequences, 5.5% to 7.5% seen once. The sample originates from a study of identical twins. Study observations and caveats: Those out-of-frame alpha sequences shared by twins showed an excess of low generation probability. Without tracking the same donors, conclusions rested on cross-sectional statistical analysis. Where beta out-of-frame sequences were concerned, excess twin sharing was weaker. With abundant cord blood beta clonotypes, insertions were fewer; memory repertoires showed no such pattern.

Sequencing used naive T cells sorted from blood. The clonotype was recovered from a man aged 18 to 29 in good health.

The CDR3 DNA follows: TGCAGTACTGTGGGGGGTAGGGCCTACAATGAGCAGTTCTTC. As protein: CSTVGGRAYNEQFF. This rearrangement joins TRBV20-1 to TRBJ2-1; D perhaps matches TRBD2 (6 bases). V was clipped by 8 bases and J by 2 bases, with 16 bases between them. The CDR3 runs 14 residues. Per germline, CDR1 DFQATT and CDR2 SNEGSKA (reference sequence).